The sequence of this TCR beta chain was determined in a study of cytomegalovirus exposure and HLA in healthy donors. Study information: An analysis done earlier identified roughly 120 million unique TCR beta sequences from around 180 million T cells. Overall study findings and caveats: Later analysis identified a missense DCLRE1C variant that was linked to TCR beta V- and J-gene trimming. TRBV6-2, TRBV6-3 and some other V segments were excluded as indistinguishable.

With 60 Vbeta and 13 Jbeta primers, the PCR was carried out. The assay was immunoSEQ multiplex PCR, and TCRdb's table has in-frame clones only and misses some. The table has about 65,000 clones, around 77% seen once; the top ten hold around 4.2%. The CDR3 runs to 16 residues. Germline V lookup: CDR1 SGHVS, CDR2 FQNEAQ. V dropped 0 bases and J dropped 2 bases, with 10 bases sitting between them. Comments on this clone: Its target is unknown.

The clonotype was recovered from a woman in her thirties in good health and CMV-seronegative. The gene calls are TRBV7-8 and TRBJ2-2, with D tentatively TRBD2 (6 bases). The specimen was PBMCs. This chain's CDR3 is CASSLALAGNTGELFF. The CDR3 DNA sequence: TGTGCCAGCAGCTTAGCACTAGCCGGTAACACCGGGGAGCTGTTTTTT.